These 30 T cell receptor beta chains were sequenced from one sample in a study of human T cells and chemical hapten exposure. Time point here: patch test 1, 2 weeks after DPC sensitization. This sample's treatment: therapeutic diphenylcyclopropenone sensitization with weekly scalp DPC. Using its own MiXCR run on the RACE reads, TCRdb lists one record per CDR3 protein. The data hold roughly 120,000 distinct CDR3 sequences, with 9.5% to 13% observed a single time. The sample in question was whole blood, obtained in connection with sensitization to the hapten diphenylcyclopropenone (DPC). The receptor source for this set is a woman in her forties or fifties with alopecia areata. Some clones in this sample may be carry-over from other donors' samples.

This clonotype was counted between two and nine times. The rearrangement uses TRBV12-5 and TRBJ2-1, with 12 bases fitting TRBD1. V shed 7 bases and J 8 bases; nucleotides not matched to a gene: 9. The CDR3 totals 15 residues. CDR1 LGHNT and CDR2 FRNRAP come from the germline V gene. The CDR3 loop is CASVLGTGGLDEQFF. The CDR3 nucleotides read TGTGCTAGTGTGCTGGGGACAGGGGGCCTGGATGAGCAGTTCTTC.

CDR3 bases: TGTGCCAGCTCACCCGGGGACAGTTCCAATTCACCCCTCCACTTT. Its protein product is CASSPGDSSNSPLHF. The chain joins TRBV18 to TRBJ1-6; TRBD1 aligns across 7 bases. In germline, CDR1 is KGHSH, CDR2 LQKENI. The trim removed 3 bases at V and 7 bases at J, leaving 6 bases unmatched. This CDR3 comprises 15 residues.

The CDR3 DNA follows: TGTGCCAGCAGCTTAGGTACCGGGGTCCCTGGAAACACCATATATTTT. Translation gives CASSLGTGVPGNTIYF. The genes are TRBV7-2 and TRBJ1-3; D is unclear. Trimming removed 1 base from V and 2 bases from J, with 12 bases in between. This CDR3 has 16 amino acids. Germline lookup yields CDR1 SGHTA and CDR2 FQGNSA. Combining the CDR3 with reference TRBV7-2 and TRBJ1-3 gives the whole variable domain GAGVSQSPSNKVTEKGKDVELRCDPISGHTALYWYRQSLGQGLEFLIYFQGNSAPDKSGLPSDRFSAERTGGSVSTLTIQRTQQEDSAVYLCASSLGTGVPGNTIYFGEGSWLTVV.

This clonotype was seen repeatedly, ten times or more. This sequence joins TRBV20-1 and TRBJ1-4, with a weak D call TRBD1 (6 bases). The CDR3 has 14 residues. Trimming shortened V by 5 bases and J by 4 bases, and 14 bases separated the two germline ends. Germline-derived CDR1 and CDR2 are DFQATT and SNEGSKA (reference sequence). CDR3 in amino acids: CSAYLPDSNEKLFF. The CDR3 coding sequence is TGCAGTGCTTACCTCCCGGACAGTAATGAAAAACTGTTTTTT.

This clonotype was detected a few times. The V call is TRBV12-3 or TRBV12-4, the J call TRBJ1-5; 7 bases agree with TRBD1. Losses at the gene ends were 6 bases for V and 5 bases for J; bases not matched to a gene: 16. The CDR3 totals 17 residues. CDR3 sequence (DNA): TGTGCCAGCAGCAGAGGACAGGCCTCTCCCTGGGATCAGCCCCAGCATTTT. As protein: CASSRGQASPWDQPQHF.

This clonotype was observed a few times. The chain links TRBV29-1 to TRBJ2-1; TRBD1 aligns across 7 bases. The V gene's germline CDR1 is SQVTM and CDR2 ANQGSEA. The CDR3 spans 14 residues. Trimming at V came to 5 bases and at J to 8 bases, leaving 12 bases not matched to a gene. This CDR3 reads CSVLFATGTHEQFF. The CDR3 nucleotides are TGCAGCGTTCTGTTTGCGACAGGGACCCATGAGCAGTTCTTC.

To note about this clonotype: A much bigger clone sits one base away, suggesting this may be a read error. Here the CDR3 omits its conserved ending phenylalanine or tryptophan, so a read error is the likely source. The chain carries TRBV7-9 and TRBJ2-5; D perhaps matches TRBD1 (5 bases). The CDR3 covers 15 residues. Trimming cost V 4 bases and J 5 bases, with 17 bases left between them. Germline assignment: CDR1 SEHNR and CDR2 FQNEAQ (reference sequence). Written as DNA, the CDR3 is TGTGCCAGCAGCTCCAGGTCCAGGGCGAGTGAGACCCAGTACTCC. Translated: CASSSRSRASETQYS.

This clonotype was seen a handful of times. This chain uses TRBV2 with TRBJ2-7, with D perhaps TRBD1 or TRBD2 (5 bases each). V was clipped by 7 bases and J by 7 bases, with 14 bases between them. The V gene's germline CDR1 is SNHLY and CDR2 FYNNEI. The CDR3 consists of 12 residues. The CDR3 DNA reads TGTGCCAGCACCGGGACGCTACGAGAGCAGTACTTC. Its protein is CASTGTLREQYF. The full variable domain, its missing parts supplied by reference TRBV2 and TRBJ2-7, is EPEVTQTPSHQVTQMGQEVILRCVPISNHLYFYWYRQILGQKVEFLVSFYNNEISEKSEIFDDQFSVERPDGSNFTLKIRSTKLEDSAMYFCASTGTLREQYFGPGTRLTVT.

The rearrangement links TRBV28 to TRBJ1-1; D might be TRBD1 (5 bases). The CDR3 loop spans 14 amino acids. Germline V gives CDR1 MDHEN, CDR2 SYDVKM. Trimming pared 6 bases from V and 0 bases from J, leaving 11 bases between. The CDR3 reads CASRSGTVNTEAFF. The CDR3 coding sequence is TGTGCCAGCAGGTCCGGGACGGTGAACACTGAAGCTTTCTTT.

The chain links TRBV5-6 to TRBJ1-2; the match to TRBD1 covers 8 bases. Germline V CDR1 and CDR2: SGHDT, YYEEEE. The V and J ends lost 1 base and 6 bases, in that order; junction bases with no gene match: 2. The CDR3 covers 13 residues. The CDR3 protein is CASSLLQGDGYTF. The CDR3 DNA reads TGTGCCAGCAGCTTGCTACAGGGGGATGGCTACACCTTC.

This clonotype has a count of ten or more. The CDR3 spells CASSQDHGGYEQYF. For the CDR3, the DNA is TGCGCCAGCAGCCAAGATCATGGCGGCTACGAGCAGTACTTC. The gene calls are TRBV4-3 and TRBJ2-7; the D is unclear. V was cut by 0 bases and J by 3 bases, with 9 bases left in between. Germline V gene lookup returns CDR1 LGHNA and CDR2 YSLEER. This CDR3 comprises 14 residues.

This clonotype showed up just a few times. The DNA of the CDR3 is TGCAGTGCTAGATCTAGACAGGACTATGGCTACACCTTC. Encoded protein: CSARSRQDYGYTF. J is TRBJ1-2 and V is TRBV20-1, with a weak D call TRBD1 (6 bases). V shed 2 bases and J shed 3 bases, with 10 bases lying between them. This CDR3 is 13 amino acids long. Germline CDR1 is DFQATT and CDR2 is SNEGSKA (reference sequence).

This clonotype was seen at least ten times. The rearrangement links TRBV6-5 to TRBJ1-6; D unclear. V lost 7 bases and J lost 7, with 11 bases in between. The CDR3 is made up of 13 amino acids. The V gene's germline CDR1 is MNHEY and CDR2 SVGAGI. CDR3 DNA sequence: TGTGCCAGCATCCTCGGCCCCAATTCACCCCTCCACTTT. Translated, it gives CASILGPNSPLHF.

This clonotype was seen many times. The chain joins TRBV10-2 to TRBJ1-1; the D is unclear. Germline lookup yields CDR1 WSHSY and CDR2 SAAADI. V shed 7 bases and J shed 0 bases, with 9 bases lying between them. This CDR3 comprises 13 residues. The CDR3 DNA reads TGCGCCAGCACTAGGGAATTGAACACTGAAGCTTTCTTT. This sequence encodes CASTRELNTEAFF.

As regards this clonotype: A much larger clonotype is one base distant, so this may be a read error. The J gene is TRBJ2-7, the V gene TRBV14; D is ambiguous. Germline V lookup: CDR1 SGHDN, CDR2 FVKESK. The CDR3 is 17 amino acids. V lost 4 bases and J lost 4, with 23 bases in between. The CDR3 DNA reads TGTGCCAGCAGCCCAACAGAGCTTAAGAGGCCTAGGTACGAGCAGTACTTC. Protein product: CASSPTELKRPRYEQYF.

The V gene is TRBV5-1, the J gene TRBJ2-5; the match to TRBD2 covers 7 bases. V gave up 5 bases and J gave up 1 base; unmatched junction bases: 5. The CDR3 has 14 residues. The germline V gene encodes CDR1 SGHRS and CDR2 YFSETQ. The CDR3 loop reads CASRLGTTQETQYF. Written as DNA, the CDR3 is TGCGCCAGCAGGCTAGGGACTACCCAAGAGACCCAGTACTTC.

This clonotype occurred a few times. V usage is TRBV7-7 and J usage is TRBJ2-5, with D possibly called TRBD1 or TRBD2 (7 bases each). V was shortened by 8 bases and J by 1 base, with 11 bases between the two germline ends. Germline CDR1 is SSHAT and CDR2 is FNYEAQ (reference sequence). The CDR3 totals 13 residues. The CDR3 region is CASGRDSQETQYF. In DNA, the CDR3 is TGTGCCAGCGGGAGGGACAGCCAAGAGACCCAGTACTTC.

V and J are TRBV6-5 and TRBJ2-7; weak D call: TRBD2 (5 bases). Germline values: CDR1 MNHEY, CDR2 SVGAGI. This CDR3 comprises 14 residues. The V gene lost 7 bases and the J gene lost 1 base, with 14 bases spanning the gap. CDR3: CASKANTGSYEQYF. Here the CDR3 DNA reads TGTGCCAGCAAGGCCAATACGGGATCCTACGAGCAGTACTTC.

The chain links TRBV4-1 to TRBJ2-4, with D uncertain. V was clipped by 2 bases and J by 9 bases, with 17 bases between them. The CDR3 totals 15 residues. Germline V gene lookup returns CDR1 MGHRA and CDR2 YSYEKL. The chain's CDR3 is CASSQPPPPSTIQYF. Here the CDR3 DNA reads TGCGCCAGCAGCCAACCGCCTCCCCCGAGTACCATTCAGTACTTC.

This clonotype showed up many times. The chain combines TRBV12-3 or TRBV12-4 with TRBJ2-6; TRBD1 agrees at 7 bases. After removal of 8 bases from V and 0 bases from J, the junction contained 19 bases not matched to a gene. This CDR3 has 20 amino acids. This CDR3 is CASRSQWTGEALSGANVLTF. DNA for the CDR3: TGTGCCAGCCGTAGCCAATGGACAGGCGAGGCTCTCTCTGGGGCCAACGTCCTGACTTTC.

Comment on this clonotype: A much more abundant neighbour one base away suggests this may be a read error. The conserved phenylalanine or tryptophan is not found at the CDR3 terminus, so this likely reflects a read error. This rearrangement joins TRBV11-2 to TRBJ1-5; D is unclear. CDR3 length equals 14 residues. The germline gives CDR1 SGHAT, CDR2 FQNNGV. The ends were cut back, 1 base at V and 7 bases at J, with 11 bases in the middle. In DNA, the CDR3 is TGTGCCAGCAGCTTAGTCCATGGCGACCAGCCCCAGCATTAT. Amino acid sequence: CASSLVHGDQPQHY.

The gene calls are TRBV5-1 and TRBJ2-1; D might be TRBD1 (6 bases). This CDR3 is built from 14 residues. V was pared by 0 bases and J by 8 bases, with 12 bases between. Per the germline V gene, CDR1 is SGHRS and CDR2 is YFSETQ. CDR3 sequence: CASSLDRAVYEQFF. The CDR3 DNA is TGCGCCAGCAGCTTGGACAGGGCGGTCTATGAGCAGTTCTTC.

J is TRBJ2-3 and V is TRBV29-1, with 11 bases fitting TRBD2. Germline CDR1 and CDR2: SQVTM and ANQGSEA. This CDR3 has 13 residues. Unmatched junction bases numbered 6, after V lost 7 bases and J lost 6 bases. The CDR3 here is CSDSGRALDTQYF. The CDR3 DNA is TGCAGCGATAGCGGGAGGGCCCTTGATACGCAGTATTTT.

The sample holds many counts of this clonotype. The chain carries TRBV20-1 and TRBJ1-2; 8 bases align to TRBD1. The ends lost 5 bases at V and 6 bases at J; junction bases unmatched: 8. Germline lookup yields CDR1 DFQATT and CDR2 SNEGSKA (reference sequence). The CDR3 loop spans 13 amino acids. The CDR3 sequence is CSAYETGAHGYTF. CDR3 DNA sequence: TGCAGTGCTTACGAGACAGGGGCACATGGCTACACCTTC.

This clonotype was picked up many times. The chain joins TRBV12-3 or TRBV12-4 to TRBJ2-7, with 12 bases lining up with TRBD1. The CDR3 is 14 amino acids. J lost 5 bases, V lost 3 bases, and 2 bases had no gene match. As DNA, the CDR3 is TGTGCCAGCAGTTTCCGGGACAGGGGGCACGAGCAGTACTTC. Translation: CASSFRDRGHEQYF.

The genes are TRBV2 and TRBJ2-5; D might be TRBD1 (5 bases). The CDR3 contains 14 residues. V shed 2 bases and J shed 3 bases, with 10 bases lying between them. Germline CDR1 is SNHLY and CDR2 is FYNNEI. DNA for the CDR3: TGTGCCAGCAGTGAATCGACAGCGAAAGAGACCCAGTACTTC. This codes for CASSESTAKETQYF.

This clonotype was seen only a few times. The chain combines TRBV7-9 with TRBJ2-2; 11 nucleotides line up with TRBD1. Germline V gene lookup returns CDR1 SEHNR and CDR2 FQNEAQ (reference sequence). J lost 6 bases, V lost 3 bases, and 0 bases had no gene match. The CDR3 contains 14 residues. The CDR3 spells CASSLGQGAGELFF. CDR3 bases: TGTGCCAGCAGCTTGGGACAGGGGGCCGGGGAGCTGTTTTTT. The whole variable domain, remainder taken from reference TRBV7-9 and TRBJ2-2, is DTGVSQNPRHKITKRGQNVTFRCDPISEHNRLYWYRQTLGQGPEFLTYFQNEAQLEKSRLLSDRFSAERPKGSFSTLEIQRTEQGDSAMYLCASSLGQGAGELFFGEGSRLTVL.

The rearrangement links TRBV7-9 to TRBJ1-1; D is uncertain. Germline-derived CDR1 and CDR2 are SEHNR and FQNEAQ (reference sequence). There are 11 residues in the CDR3. V lost 5 bases, J lost 7 bases, and 8 bases lay in between. The CDR3 loop reads CASSPNYEAFF. In DNA, the CDR3 is TGTGCCAGCAGCCCCAACTATGAAGCTTTCTTT.

The chain combines TRBV28 with TRBJ1-5, with D uncertain. The CDR3 spans 13 residues. Between the trimmed V and J ends, which lost 6 bases and 3 bases, there was a span of 9 bases. Germline V gene lookup returns CDR1 MDHEN and CDR2 SYDVKM. In nucleotides, the CDR3 is TGTGCCAGCAGAGGTACAATCAATCAGCCCCAGCATTTT. It encodes CASRGTINQPQHF.

The sample holds many counts of this clonotype. The chain combines TRBV7-2 with TRBJ2-2; D not certain. V was cut by 10 bases and J by 1 base, with 10 bases left in between. CDR1 and CDR2 (germline): SGHTA, FQGNSA. This CDR3 contains 13 residues. The CDR3 DNA is TGTGCCACAGGCCGGGTGAACACCGGGGAGCTGTTTTTT. Its protein product is CATGRVNTGELFF.